Presented here are 28 T cell receptor beta chains from one specimen sequenced in a study of post-analysis software for immune sequencing data. Overall study findings and caveats: Five or six TRBV segments, TRBV5-6, TRBV5-1 and TRBV20-1 among them, were found more frequent in patients than controls.

For these TCRs, the target antigens are not known. Libraries were made from TCR beta cDNA, and they carried unique molecular identifiers. TCRdb passed the PCR reads through MiXCR, listing each CDR3 protein once. The sample holds roughly 800,000 distinct CDR3 sequences; 35% to 55% are singletons and the top ten take 4% to 5%. Sequencing was carried out using blood. The receptor source for this set is a girl between 10 and 17 years old with multiple sclerosis.

The chain employs TRBV6-1 and TRBJ1-5, with 7 bases that match TRBD1. The CDR3 extends over 13 amino acids. V dropped 8 bases and J dropped 9; count of bases not matched to a gene: 10. From germline, CDR1 is MNHNS and CDR2 SASEGT. Here the CDR3 DNA reads TGTGCCAGCTCTCGGGACAGACTTCGGCCCCAGCATTTT. Encoded protein: CASSRDRLRPQHF.

Only one count was recorded for this clonotype. This clone may be a read error of a much larger clone one base away. The rearrangement links TRBV6-2 or TRBV6-3 to TRBJ2-7; TRBD2 matches 10 bases. Germline assignment: CDR1 MNHEY and CDR2 SVGEGT. The V gene end was trimmed by 0 bases and the J gene end by 0 bases; junction bases not matched to a gene: 2. CDR3 length equals 16 residues. The DNA for the CDR3 is TGTGCCAGCAGTTACTCAGCGGGAGGGTCCTCCTACGAGCAGTACTTC. It yields the protein CASSYSAGGSSYEQYF.

The chain uses TRBV30 and TRBJ2-5; D is perhaps TRBD2 (6 bases). The CDR3 length is 15 residues. The germline gives CDR1 GTSNPN, CDR2 SVGIG (reference sequence). V lost 2 bases and J 5 bases, leaving 18 bases between the germline ends. CDR3 loop: CAWSLQAGSGETQYF. The CDR3 DNA reads as TGTGCCTGGAGTCTCCAGGCGGGATCTGGCGAGACCCAGTACTTC.

A remark on this clonotype: Compared with germline, one end of the junction differs, possibly owing to a read error. The rearrangement uses TRBV5-1 and TRBJ2-5, with no clear D. The V gene's germline CDR1 is SGHRS and CDR2 YFSETQ. This CDR3 has 14 amino acids. The CDR3 nucleotides are TGCGCCAGCAGCTTGGCCGGCGGTCAAGGGACCCAGTACTTC. This codes for CASSLAGGQGTQYF.

This chain joins TRBV5-1 and TRBJ2-3; 10 positions match TRBD2. Trimming took 4 bases from V and 5 from J; bases not matched to a gene: 13. CDR3 length: 17 residues. Germline loops: CDR1 SGHRS, CDR2 YFSETQ. This CDR3 reads CASSTTAGGPRVDTQYF. CDR3 nucleotides: TGCGCCAGCAGCACGACAGCGGGAGGGCCAAGGGTAGATACGCAGTATTTT.

This chain joins TRBV12-3 or TRBV12-4 and TRBJ2-7; the D gene is possibly TRBD2 (6 bases). Between the trimmed V and J ends, which lost 1 base and 0 bases, there was a span of 13 bases. The CDR3 is 16 amino acids. The DNA of the CDR3 is TGTGCCAGCAGTTTAGGGGGAGGCCTGAGCTCCTACGAGCAGTACTTC. Translating it yields CASSLGGGLSSYEQYF.

V gene TRBV28 combines with J gene TRBJ2-7; D is uncertain. CDR1 is MDHEN and CDR2 is SYDVKM in the germline V gene. The CDR3 has 14 amino acids. The V and J ends lost 6 bases and 3 bases respectively, with 15 bases between them. The chain's CDR3 is CASRHPKDGYEQYF. Here the CDR3 DNA reads TGTGCCAGCAGACACCCAAAGGACGGCTACGAGCAGTACTTC.

The V call is TRBV5-8, the J call TRBJ2-1; the D gene is possibly TRBD2 (5 bases). This CDR3 region has 11 residues. From germline, CDR1 is SGHTS and CDR2 YDEGEE. Trimming took off 2 bases at V and 13 bases at J, with 10 bases between the two ends. This CDR3 reads CASSFLEDQFF. The DNA for the CDR3 is TGTGCCAGCAGCTTCCTGGAGGATCAGTTCTTC.

The chain links TRBV29-1 to TRBJ2-3; D might be TRBD1 (6 bases). The ends were cut back, 7 bases at V and 1 base at J, with 12 bases in the middle. From germline, CDR1 is SQVTM and CDR2 ANQGSEA. The CDR3 is made up of 13 amino acids. The CDR3 nucleotides read TGCAGCGCCGACAGGTTGGGCACAGATACGCAGTATTTT. Its translation: CSADRLGTDTQYF.

This chain uses TRBV12-3 or TRBV12-4 with TRBJ2-1; 8 bases are shared with TRBD2. This CDR3 region has 17 residues. Trimming removed 3 bases from V and 8 bases from J; junction bases left unmatched: 15. CDR3 DNA sequence: TGTGCCAGCAGTTTCTCACCTTTCGGGAGGGCTGGGGATGAGCAGTTCTTC. It specifies CASSFSPFGRAGDEQFF.

V gene TRBV6-5 combines with J gene TRBJ2-7, with 9 bases lining up with TRBD2. The junction had 6 bases not matched to a gene; V was cut back by 5 bases and J by 4 bases. The CDR3 extends over 14 amino acids. Germline CDR1 is MNHEY and CDR2 is SVGAGI. The CDR3 spells CASSNSGSDYEQYF. CDR3 coding DNA: TGTGCCAGCAGTAATAGCGGGAGTGATTACGAGCAGTACTTC.

This clonotype appeared a few times. This chain uses TRBV5-1 with TRBJ2-1; TRBD2 matches at 8 bases. The CDR3 consists of 14 residues. Germline trimming cut 5 bases from V and 3 bases from J; bases unmatched to any gene: 4. CDR1 SGHRS and CDR2 YFSETQ come from the germline V gene. CDR3 sequence reads: CASRLAAIYNEQFF. The CDR3 DNA sequence: TGCGCCAGCAGACTAGCGGCGATCTACAATGAGCAGTTCTTC.

This clonotype appeared many times. The chain has TRBV6-5 and TRBJ2-5; D is tentatively TRBD1 or TRBD2 (6 bases each). Trimming stripped 2 bases from V and 2 bases from J, with 9 bases between. CDR3 length: 14 amino acids. The V gene's germline CDR1 is MNHEY and CDR2 SVGAGI. This CDR3 is CASSYRGRQETQYF. The CDR3 DNA reads TGTGCCAGCAGTTACCGGGGGCGACAAGAGACCCAGTACTTC.

The chain joins TRBV2 to TRBJ2-7; D is undetermined. Germline loops: CDR1 SNHLY, CDR2 FYNNEI. CDR3 length equals 16 residues. V was shortened by 0 bases and J by 12 bases, with 24 bases between the two germline ends. The CDR3 reads CASSEALVFLGPLGYF. DNA of the CDR3: TGTGCCAGCAGTGAAGCGCTTGTTTTTTTAGGGCCCCTTGGGTACTTC.

This clonotype was counted a single time. The CDR3 DNA is TGTGCCAGCAGTTCAGGGGCAGGGGGCAATCAGCCCCAGCATTTT. Amino acids: CASSSGAGGNQPQHF. V is TRBV28 and J is TRBJ1-5; D may be TRBD1 (6 bases). CDR3 length equals 15 residues. Per the germline V gene, CDR1 is MDHEN and CDR2 is SYDVKM. Deletions cut 4 bases from V and 2 bases from J, with 12 bases between. The full variable domain, its missing parts supplied by reference TRBV28 and TRBJ1-5, is DVKVTQSSRYLVKRTGEKVFLECVQDMDHENMFWYRQDPGLGLRLIYFSYDVKMKEKGDIPEGYSVSREKKERFSLILESASTNQTSMYLCASSSGAGGNQPQHFGDGTRLSIL.

The chain carries TRBV10-3 and TRBJ2-5, with 7 positions matching TRBD2. The ends lost 2 bases at V and 2 bases at J; junction bases unmatched: 8. The V gene's germline CDR1 is ENHRY and CDR2 SYGVKD. The CDR3 length is 16 residues. CDR3 bases: TGTGCCATCAGTGAGGTCGGCGGGAGCGCGCAAGAGACCCAGTACTTC. Translated: CAISEVGGSAQETQYF.

This clonotype has just one count. This chain connects TRBV27 to TRBJ2-6, with 9 bases that match TRBD1. This CDR3 region has 17 residues. V lost 4 bases, J lost 4 bases, and 8 bases stayed unmatched. CDR1 is MNHEY and CDR2 is SMNVEV in the germline V gene (reference sequence). This chain's CDR3 is CASSWYRGLGGANVLTF. Here the CDR3 DNA reads TGTGCCAGCAGTTGGTACAGGGGGCTGGGAGGGGCCAACGTCCTGACTTTC.

This chain uses TRBV24-1 with TRBJ2-1; D gene uncertain. Germline assignment: CDR1 KGHDR and CDR2 SFDVKD. The V gene lost 4 bases and the J gene lost 5 bases, with 5 bases spanning the gap. The CDR3 runs to 12 residues. The CDR3 DNA reads TGTGCCACCAGTGAGCGGCACAATGAGCAGTTCTTC. This codes for CATSERHNEQFF.

The chain has TRBV6-5 and TRBJ2-1, with 12 nucleotides matching TRBD2. Germline V gives CDR1 MNHEY, CDR2 SVGAGI. The CDR3 length is 17 residues. The trim removed 4 bases at V and 8 bases at J, leaving 12 bases unmatched. CDR3 residues: CASSSPGLAGRLDEQFF. DNA for the CDR3: TGTGCCAGCAGTTCCCCTGGACTAGCGGGAAGGTTGGATGAGCAGTTCTTC.

The V and J genes are TRBV28 and TRBJ2-1; D is perhaps TRBD2 (5 bases). The CDR3 extends over 14 amino acids. The V and J ends lost 6 bases and 9 bases respectively, with 18 bases between them. Germline CDR1 MDHEN, CDR2 SYDVKM. The CDR3 nucleotides are TGTGCCAGCAGGTGGTCTGGGCGGGCACTTGAGCAGTTCTTC. It is translated as CASRWSGRALEQFF.

Comments on this clonotype: Since the CDR3 does not end with the conserved phenylalanine or tryptophan, this likely comes from a read error. The chain employs TRBV7-6 and TRBJ2-1; D call uncertain. Trimming pared 1 base from V and 5 bases from J, leaving 9 bases between. CDR1 SGHVS and CDR2 FNYEAQ come from the germline V gene. The CDR3 length is 14 residues. CDR3 region: CASSLGLGHNEQFS. The CDR3 DNA sequence: TGTGCCAGCAGCTTAGGTCTAGGACACAATGAGCAGTTCTCC.

The chain couples TRBV7-9 to TRBJ2-1; 12 nucleotides match TRBD2. The J call may be wrong; the DNA end is better matched by TRBJ2-7. Germline-derived CDR1 and CDR2 are SEHNR and FQNEAQ (reference sequence). This CDR3 comprises 16 residues. The CDR3 loop reads CASSSSGRESYNEQYF. The CDR3 nucleotides read TGTGCCAGCAGCTCTAGCGGGAGGGAGTCCTACAATGAGCAGTACTTC.

This clonotype has at least ten counts. This chain connects TRBV12-3 or TRBV12-4 to TRBJ1-2; D possibly corresponds to TRBD1 (6 bases). Trimming shortened V by 2 bases and J by 10 bases, and 14 bases separated the two germline ends. The CDR3 has 13 residues. CDR3 coding DNA: TGTGCCAGCAGTTTAAGGGGGACGGCCTCCTACACCTTC. The encoded protein is CASSLRGTASYTF.

This clonotype turned up a few times. V usage is TRBV5-4 and J usage is TRBJ2-4; 10 bases map to TRBD2. The CDR3 loop spans 20 amino acids. After removal of 0 bases from V and 0 bases from J, the junction contained 12 bases not matched to a gene. The V gene's germline CDR1 is SGHNT and CDR2 YYREEE (reference sequence). In nucleotides, the CDR3 is TGTGCCAGCAGCTTGGCCGGGACTAGCGAGACACGAAGAGCCAAAAACATTCAGTACTTC. This codes for CASSLAGTSETRRAKNIQYF.

This clonotype was counted ten times or more. The chain links TRBV7-2 to TRBJ2-3, with a weak D call TRBD2 (6 bases). This CDR3 has 14 residues. Per the germline V gene, CDR1 is SGHTA and CDR2 is FQGNSA. V gave up 5 bases and J gave up 1 base, with 10 bases separating them. This CDR3 reads CASSLGEGTDTQYF. In DNA, the CDR3 is TGTGCCAGCAGCCTGGGGGAGGGCACAGATACGCAGTATTTT.

This clonotype was detected only a few times. The chain couples TRBV6-5 to TRBJ1-2, with a weak D call TRBD1 (5 bases). CDR3 length equals 12 residues. V lost 7 bases, J lost 4 bases, and 10 bases lay in between. Germline lookup yields CDR1 MNHEY and CDR2 SVGAGI. CDR3: CASTRQGYGYTF. The CDR3 DNA is TGTGCCAGCACTCGGCAGGGCTATGGCTACACCTTC.

The chain links TRBV27 to TRBJ1-2, with D possibly TRBD1 on 5 matching bases. Germline CDR1 MNHEY, CDR2 SMNVEV (reference sequence). The V end lost 6 bases, the J end lost 3 bases, and 20 bases lay between the germline ends. The CDR3 runs 16 residues. CDR3: CASRGEMYGGHYGYTF. CDR3 nucleotides: TGTGCCAGCAGGGGGGAAATGTACGGGGGACACTATGGCTACACCTTC.

This clonotype was picked up a small number of times. The rearrangement uses TRBV20-1 and TRBJ2-7; the match to TRBD2 covers 7 bases. Germline CDR1 is DFQATT and CDR2 is SNEGSKA (reference sequence). The trim removed 5 bases at V and 0 bases at J, leaving 7 bases unmatched. The CDR3 loop spans 14 amino acids. CDR3 nucleotide sequence: TGCAGTGCTGCTTTCGGCGGGGGCTCCTACGAGCAGTACTTC. The encoded protein is CSAAFGGGSYEQYF.